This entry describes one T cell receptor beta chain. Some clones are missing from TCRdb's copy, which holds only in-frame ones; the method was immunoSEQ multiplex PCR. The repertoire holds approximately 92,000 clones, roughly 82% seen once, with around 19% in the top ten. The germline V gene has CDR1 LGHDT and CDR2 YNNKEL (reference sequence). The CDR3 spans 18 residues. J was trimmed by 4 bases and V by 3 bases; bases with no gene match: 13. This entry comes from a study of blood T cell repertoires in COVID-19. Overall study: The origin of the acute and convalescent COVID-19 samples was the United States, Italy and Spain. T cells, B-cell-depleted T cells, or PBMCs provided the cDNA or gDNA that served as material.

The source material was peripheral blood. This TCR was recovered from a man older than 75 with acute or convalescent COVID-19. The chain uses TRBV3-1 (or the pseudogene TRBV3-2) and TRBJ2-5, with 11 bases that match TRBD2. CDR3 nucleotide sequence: TGTGCCAGCAGCCATCCTGCCCCTGGACTAGCGGGCGGAGAGACCCAGTACTTC. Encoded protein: CASSHPAPGLAGGETQYF.